This T cell receptor (beta chain) was documented in a study of CD8 T cells in ankylosing spondylitis. Study observations and caveats: As reported, disease-linked clones showed significant enrichment in matched ankylosing spondylitis synovial fluid. Blood of patients with ankylosing spondylitis appeared to be characterized by a TCR beta motif of eight highly homologous variants.

This clonotype has a count of ten or more. Its antigen is unidentified. Quantitative 5'-RACE with molecular barcodes produced the TCR beta libraries. One entry per CDR3 protein, called by TCRdb with MiXCR from the 5' RACE reads. The sample has hundreds of thousands of distinct CDR3 sequences, 25% to 30% seen once. CDR3 size: 15 residues. V was trimmed by 5 bases and J by 3 bases, leaving 16 bases between them. The chain carries TRBV12-3 or TRBV12-4 and TRBJ1-1; D may be TRBD1 (5 bases). Sequencing used blood, either unsorted or a sorted T cell fraction (not recorded which). The clonotype was recovered from a male donor with ankylosing spondylitis or in good health (not recorded which). CDR3 residues: CASSPAGGRHTEAFF. The CDR3 bases are TGTGCCAGCAGTCCCGCGGGGGGTAGACACACTGAAGCTTTCTTT.